Shown below are 24 T cell receptor beta chains from a single sample sequenced in a study of shared clonotypes between healthy human individuals. The table came from immunoSEQ multiplex PCR; TCRdb's copy has only in-frame clones and leaves some out. The sample carries around 2.5 million clones, under 95% recorded once. Sequencing used naive CD4+ T cells from PBMCs. Described subset: CD45RA+ positively selected. The receptors originated from a man younger than 35 in good health. Some clones in this sample may be carry-over from other donors' samples.

With respect to this clone: The same CDR3 is also encoded by other DNA sequences in this sample. This sequence joins TRBV6-5 and TRBJ1-1, with D unresolved. Germline V gene lookup returns CDR1 MNHEY and CDR2 SVGAGI. Trimming took 0 bases from V and 4 from J, leaving 9 bases between them. The CDR3 runs to 14 residues. The CDR3 protein is CASSYSKGGTEAFF. DNA for the CDR3: TGTGCCAGCAGTTACTCGAAGGGAGGCACTGAAGCTTTCTTT.

The chain employs TRBV11-2 and TRBJ2-3; D is tentatively TRBD1 or TRBD2 (7 bases each). The CDR3 is made up of 15 amino acids. In germline, CDR1 is SGHAT, CDR2 FQNNGV. Deletions cut 5 bases from V and 8 bases from J, with 20 bases between. This chain's CDR3 is CASSQTQGGGSTQYF. The CDR3 nucleotides read TGTGCCAGCAGCCAAACCCAGGGGGGGGGCAGTACGCAGTATTTT.

V and J are TRBV5-1 and TRBJ2-5; D is uncertain. With 0 bases removed from V and 0 bases from J, the gap between germline ends came to 12 bases. This CDR3 comprises 16 residues. Germline CDR1 and CDR2: SGHRS and YFSETQ. CDR3 sequence reads: CASSLVPGWNQETQYF. CDR3 nucleotides: TGCGCCAGCAGCTTGGTACCCGGGTGGAACCAAGAGACCCAGTACTTC.

V and J are TRBV10-1 and TRBJ2-5; the D gene could be TRBD1 or TRBD2 (5 bases each). V lost 6 bases and J 9 bases, leaving 14 bases between the germline ends. The CDR3 length is 12 residues. Germline loops: CDR1 WNHNN, CDR2 SYGVQD (reference sequence). The CDR3 bases are TGCGCCAGCAGCGCCCCCAGAGGGGCCCAGTACTTC. This gives the protein CASSAPRGAQYF.

A remark on this clone: This sample also contains other DNA sequences that code for the same CDR3. This sequence joins TRBV9 and TRBJ2-7, with a tentative D call TRBD2 (6 bases). The ends were cut back, 0 bases at V and 0 bases at J, with 10 bases in the middle. From germline, CDR1 is SGDLS and CDR2 YYNGEE. The CDR3 extends over 15 amino acids. The CDR3 region has the DNA TGTGCCAGCAGCGTAGATGGGGGGAGCTCCTACGAGCAGTACTTC. Translated: CASSVDGGSSYEQYF.

The J gene is TRBJ2-2, the V gene TRBV6-1; D might be TRBD2 (5 bases). Trimming took 2 bases from V and 7 from J, leaving 14 bases between them. CDR1 is MNHNS and CDR2 is SASEGT in the germline V gene. The CDR3 is made up of 15 amino acids. CDR3: CASSERELRVGELFF. The CDR3 bases are TGTGCCAGCAGTGAACGGGAACTACGGGTCGGGGAGCTGTTTTTT.

The chain employs TRBV7-9 and TRBJ2-3; 13 nucleotides line up with TRBD2. CDR3 length: 16 amino acids. Losses at the gene ends were 4 bases for V and 4 bases for J; bases not matched to a gene: 5. Per germline, CDR1 SEHNR and CDR2 FQNEAQ (reference sequence). This chain's CDR3 is CASSSRTSGSADTQYF. For the CDR3, the DNA is TGTGCCAGCAGCTCCCGGACTAGCGGGAGCGCAGATACGCAGTATTTT. The full variable domain, its missing parts supplied by reference TRBV7-9 and TRBJ2-3, is DTGVSQNPRHKITKRGQNVTFRCDPISEHNRLYWYRQTLGQGPEFLTYFQNEAQLEKSRLLSDRFSAERPKGSFSTLEIQRTEQGDSAMYLCASSSRTSGSADTQYFGPGTRLTVL.

V and J are TRBV19 and TRBJ2-5; 11 nucleotides agree with TRBD2. Germline V gene data show CDR1 as LNHDA and CDR2 as SQIVND (reference sequence). This CDR3 region has 14 residues. V lost 5 bases and J lost 7; bases outside the gene matches: 6. The CDR3 here is CASSVSSGRWTQYF. For the CDR3, the DNA is TGTGCCAGTAGTGTTTCTAGCGGGAGGTGGACCCAGTACTTC.

The chain links TRBV9 to TRBJ2-1; 11 nucleotides agree with TRBD2. J was trimmed by 9 bases and V by 3 bases; bases with no gene match: 14. The germline V gene encodes CDR1 SGDLS and CDR2 YYNGEE. The CDR3 runs to 17 residues. The CDR3 reads CASSADSGSGRVGEQFF. The CDR3 DNA reads as TGTGCCAGCAGCGCCGACTCGGGTAGCGGGAGGGTCGGTGAGCAGTTCTTC.

This clone was detected only once. The chain recombines TRBV4-1 with TRBJ1-4; no clear D gene. Germline values: CDR1 MGHRA, CDR2 YSYEKL. V was clipped by 3 bases and J by 4 bases, with 9 bases between them. This CDR3 region has 14 residues. For the CDR3, the DNA is TGCGCCAGCAGCCAGACGAGGGTTAATGAAAAACTGTTTTTT. Its protein product is CASSQTRVNEKLFF.

The genes are TRBV28 and TRBJ1-1, with 8 bases fitting TRBD1. This CDR3 contains 14 residues. From germline, CDR1 is MDHEN and CDR2 SYDVKM. With V trimmed by 6 bases and J by 6 bases, 9 bases remained unmatched. Written as DNA, the CDR3 is TGTGCCAGCAGCCCTATGGACAGGGTGCCTGAAGCTTTCTTT. It translates to CASSPMDRVPEAFF.

This chain connects TRBV28 to TRBJ1-1, with TRBD1 matching over 8 bases. Looked up from germline, CDR1 is MDHEN and CDR2 is SYDVKM. V trimming: 6 bases; J trimming: 3 bases; junction bases outside the gene matches: 3. The CDR3 loop spans 13 amino acids. The CDR3: CASSRTGHTEAFF. Here the CDR3 DNA reads TGTGCCAGCAGCCGGACAGGGCACACTGAAGCTTTCTTT. The full variable domain, completed using reference TRBV28 and TRBJ1-1, is DVKVTQSSRYLVKRTGEKVFLECVQDMDHENMFWYRQDPGLGLRLIYFSYDVKMKEKGDIPEGYSVSREKKERFSLILESASTNQTSMYLCASSRTGHTEAFFGQGTRLTVV.

The rearrangement uses TRBV5-1 and TRBJ1-1; unclear D gene. Trimming stripped 3 bases from V and 7 bases from J, with 16 bases between. The germline gives CDR1 SGHRS, CDR2 YFSETQ. The length of the CDR3 is 14 residues. The CDR3 spells CASSSQFGRGEAFF. CDR3 sequence (DNA): TGCGCCAGCAGCTCACAATTTGGGCGGGGTGAAGCTTTCTTT. The whole variable domain, remainder taken from reference TRBV5-1 and TRBJ1-1, is KAGVTQTPRYLIKTRGQQVTLSCSPISGHRSVSWYQQTPGQGLQFLFEYFSETQRNKGNFPGRFSGRQFSNSRSEMNVSTLELGDSALYLCASSSQFGRGEAFFGQGTRLTVV.

The chain uses TRBV10-3 and TRBJ2-2, with D perhaps TRBD1 or TRBD2 (5 bases each). This CDR3 region has 14 residues. Trimming pared 6 bases from V and 5 bases from J, leaving 13 bases between. CDR1 and CDR2 from the germline V gene are ENHRY and SYGVKD. CDR3 nucleotides: TGTGCCATCAGGGGAGTAGGGGATACCGGGGAGCTGTTTTTT. It specifies CAIRGVGDTGELFF.

A few counts support this clone. The chain is built from TRBV30 and TRBJ1-1; the D gene is possibly TRBD1 (5 bases). Between the trimmed V and J ends, which lost 8 bases and 3 bases, there was a span of 13 bases. This CDR3 has 12 amino acids. The germline V gene encodes CDR1 GTSNPN and CDR2 SVGIG (reference sequence). In DNA form, the CDR3 reads TGTGCCGCGGGGCCGGGACACACTGAAGCTTTCTTT. It codes for CAAGPGHTEAFF.

This sequence joins TRBV25-1 and TRBJ1-6; D remains ambiguous. V was pared by 4 bases and J by 9 bases, with 13 bases between. The CDR3 sequence is 14 residues long. Germline loops: CDR1 MGHDK, CDR2 SYGVNS. The DNA of the CDR3 is TGTGCCAGCAGTGTTAACAAAGGGATTTCACCCCTCCACTTT. The encoded protein is CASSVNKGISPLHF.

The J gene is TRBJ1-3, the V gene TRBV6-6; D unresolved. Trimming shortened V by 8 bases and J by 3 bases, and 11 bases separated the two germline ends. Germline CDR1 and CDR2: MNHNY and SVGAGI (reference sequence). This CDR3 has 13 residues. The CDR3 region is CASRQLSGNTIYF. The CDR3 DNA sequence: TGTGCCAGCCGACAATTGAGTGGAAACACCATATATTTT.

The genes are TRBV18 and TRBJ1-2; 9 bases line up with TRBD1. CDR1 is KGHSH, CDR2 LQKENI, per germline. This CDR3 is built from 14 residues. Unmatched junction bases numbered 7, after V lost 8 bases and J lost 3 bases. CDR3 sequence (DNA): TGTGCCAGCGCCGGGACAGGGAAAGACTATGGCTACACCTTC. Protein sequence: CASAGTGKDYGYTF.

The chain employs TRBV5-4 and TRBJ2-3; tentative D call: TRBD2 (5 bases). CDR3 length: 14 residues. CDR1 and CDR2 (germline): SGHNT, YYREEE (reference sequence). Trimming cost V 0 bases and J 4 bases, with 9 bases left between them. The CDR3 loop is CASSLDGIADTQYF. CDR3 bases: TGTGCCAGCAGCTTGGACGGGATCGCAGATACGCAGTATTTT.

This clone was counted a single time. The V call is TRBV19, the J call TRBJ2-1; 12 bases fit TRBD2. This CDR3 has 16 amino acids. CDR1 is LNHDA and CDR2 is SQIVND in the germline V gene (reference sequence). V gave up 5 bases and J gave up 7 bases; unmatched junction bases: 9. Written as DNA, the CDR3 is TGTGCCAGTAGTCTAGCGGGAGGGGCCCGGGCGAATGAGCAGTTCTTC. It specifies CASSLAGGARANEQFF.

The J gene is TRBJ2-3, the V gene TRBV28; tentatively, D is TRBD2 (7 bases). The CDR3 length is 15 residues. Looked up from germline, CDR1 is MDHEN and CDR2 is SYDVKM. With 3 bases removed from V and 2 bases from J, the gap between germline ends came to 12 bases. The CDR3 protein is CASSLGGTPTDTQYF. CDR3 nucleotides: TGTGCCAGCAGTTTGGGGGGGACACCCACAGATACGCAGTATTTT.

This chain connects TRBV27 to TRBJ1-5, with D possibly matching TRBD1 (5 bases). The CDR3 covers 16 residues. Trimming stripped 6 bases from V and 4 bases from J, with 19 bases between. Germline CDR1 and CDR2: MNHEY and SMNVEV (reference sequence). DNA for the CDR3: TGTGCCAGCAGCCCAGTGCGGGGCTCGAGAAATCAGCCCCAGCATTTT. Its protein product is CASSPVRGSRNQPQHF.

The chain is built from TRBV20-1 and TRBJ2-4, with D unclear. This CDR3 has 11 amino acids. The ends were cut back, 3 bases at V and 8 bases at J, with 8 bases in the middle. Germline lookup yields CDR1 DFQATT and CDR2 SNEGSKA (reference sequence). CDR3 nucleotides: TGCAGTGCTAGCGAACTCGACATTCAGTACTTC. Translated, it gives CSASELDIQYF.

The rearrangement uses TRBV19 and TRBJ2-7, with 7 bases lining up with TRBD2. This CDR3 region has 15 residues. Trimming removed 4 bases from V and 3 bases from J; junction bases left unmatched: 9. Germline V gene sequence: CDR1 LNHDA, CDR2 SQIVND (reference sequence). The CDR3 loop is CASSRVGGSIYEQYF. The CDR3 DNA sequence: TGTGCCAGTAGTAGAGTGGGCGGGAGTATCTACGAGCAGTACTTC. Together with reference TRBV19 and TRBJ2-7, the CDR3 gives the full variable domain: DGGITQSPKYLFRKEGQNVTLSCEQNLNHDAMYWYRQDPGQGLRLIYYSQIVNDFQKGDIAEGYSVSREKKESFPLTVTSAQKNPTAFYLCASSRVGGSIYEQYFGPGTRLTVT.